These 3 T cell receptor beta chains share one sample of origin, sequenced in a study of blood T cells in healthy people across ages. With a J-beta primer mix and a sample-barcoded 5' primer, a second PCR ran roughly 7 to 11 cycles. Each CDR3 protein gets one entry after TCRdb re-called the 5' RACE reads with MiXCR. The data hold about a million distinct CDR3 sequences, with around two fifths observed a single time. The sample was blood. The receptors come from a man between 18 and 35 years old in good health.

V is TRBV3-1 and J is TRBJ1-3; D is undetermined. This CDR3 has 13 amino acids. Trimming took 1 base from V and 10 from J, leaving 11 bases between them. CDR1 and CDR2 (germline): LGHDT, YNNKEL (reference sequence). The CDR3 sequence: CASSQAGGGTIYF. The CDR3 nucleotides are TGTGCCAGCAGCCAAGCGGGAGGAGGAACCATATATTTT.

The table lists this clonotype with a few counts. This chain connects TRBV7-2 to TRBJ1-5; D remains ambiguous. The germline V gene encodes CDR1 SGHTA and CDR2 FQGNSA. This CDR3 spans 14 amino acids. V was pared by 4 bases and J by 3 bases, with 10 bases between. DNA of the CDR3: TGTGCCAGCAGCTCAGAACTTTCCAATCAGCCCCAGCATTTT. Translating gives CASSSELSNQPQHF.

This clonotype has more than one count but fewer than ten. The gene calls are TRBV14 and TRBJ2-3; D is undetermined. There are 14 residues in the CDR3. Germline assignment: CDR1 SGHDN and CDR2 FVKESK. Trimming cost V 1 base and J 5 bases, with 10 bases left between them. CDR3 sequence (DNA): TGTGCCAGCAGCCAAGTAAAGGGAATAGATACGCAGTATTTT. Its translation: CASSQVKGIDTQYF.